This is a list of T cell receptor beta chains from one sample in a study of identical twins. In TCRdb, the 5' RACE reads were re-called with MiXCR into one record per CDR3 protein. The sample has around 280,000 distinct CDR3 sequences; approximately 8.5% are singletons. The sample was also reused in another study, on yellow fever vaccine responses in identical twins.

The sequencing sample was made of memory (CD45RO+) T cells sorted from blood. The receptors originated from a woman aged 18 to 35 in good health. The CDR3 runs from the conserved cysteine through the conserved F or W. The order of the fields is CDR3 DNA, CDR3 protein, J gene, clone size, D gene, V gene. D genes are given only for firm matches. Rows may omit the clone size; those that give it use once, few, many or a size class.

TGTGCCAGCAGAGGGACTAGCGGGGTGAATGAGCAGTTCTTC CASRGTSGVNEQFF TRBJ2-1 many TRBD2 TRBV7-9
TGTGCCAGCAGCTTATGGGGGGGCTCCTACAATGAGCAGTTCTTC CASSLWGGSYNEQFF TRBJ2-1 few TRBD2 TRBV7-3
TGTGCCAGCAGTTCGGACACGACGGGCTGGGTTTACGAGCAGTACTTC CASSSDTTGWVYEQYF TRBJ2-7 . . TRBV27
TGTGCCAGCAGTTTAGGACAGCTAAACTATGGCTACACCTTC CASSLGQLNYGYTF TRBJ1-2 many . TRBV28
TGTGCCAGCAGTGTGGAGGGGATGAACACTGAAGCTTTCTTT CASSVEGMNTEAFF TRBJ1-1 many . TRBV6-1
TGTGCCACCAGTGAGGGGGTAGGGCCCTACAATGAGCAGTTCTTC CATSEGVGPYNEQFF TRBJ2-1 few . TRBV24-1
TGTGCCAGCAGTTTAATCGCGCGGCCCCAGCATTTT CASSLIARPQHF TRBJ1-5 many . TRBV28
TGTGCCAGCAGTATGGACCAGATAACGCAGTATTTT CASSMDQITQYF TRBJ2-3 . . TRBV2
TGTGCCACCAGCAGAGACCGGGGATATCAGCCCCAGCATTTT CATSRDRGYQPQHF TRBJ1-5 many . TRBV15
TGTGCCAGCAGTGCTTCAGATACGCAGTATTTT CASSASDTQYF TRBJ2-3 . . TRBV6-1
TGCGCCAGCAGCTCCCAGGCCTTGACAGGGAGTGCCGGGGAGCTGTTTTTT CASSSQALTGSAGELFF TRBJ2-2 many TRBD1 TRBV5-1
TGTGCCAGCAGTTACTCGCGGGGATGGCGAAACACCGGGGAGCTGTTTTTT CASSYSRGWRNTGELFF TRBJ2-2 . . TRBV6-5
TGTGCCAGCAGCCAAGTATGGCTAGCGGGAGGTCTGACAGGGGCCAACGTCCTGACTTTC CASSQVWLAGGLTGANVLTF TRBJ2-6 many TRBD2 TRBV4-2
TGTGCCAGCAGTCCACGTGGCCCCTACGAGCAGTACTTC CASSPRGPYEQYF TRBJ2-7 few . TRBV12-3/TRBV12-4
TGTGCCAGCAGACAGGGGAGTCAGACCCAGTACTTC CASRQGSQTQYF TRBJ2-5 . TRBD1 TRBV28
TGTGCCTTCAGCCCACCGGGACTAGCGGGGGGCGGGGAGACCCAGTACTTC CAFSPPGLAGGGETQYF TRBJ2-5 once TRBD2 TRBV3-1
TGCGCCAGCAGCTTGGACCTAGCGAAAGCCTACAATGAGCAGTTCTTC CASSLDLAKAYNEQFF TRBJ2-1 . . TRBV5-1
TGCGCCAGCAGCTTGAGAGGGCAGGGAACAGATACGCAGTATTTT CASSLRGQGTDTQYF TRBJ2-3 many . TRBV5-1
TGTGCCAGCAGTGAAGAACGCGGGGGGGGTCACGGGGAGCTGTTTTTT CASSEERGGGHGELFF TRBJ2-2 . TRBD2 TRBV25-1
TGTGCCAGCAGCCAACTAGGGCAGGTCGGAACAGATACGCAGTATTTT CASSQLGQVGTDTQYF TRBJ2-3 few . TRBV14
TGTGCCAGCAGCCAAGAGGCTCTGATGGGCTACGAGCAGTACTTC CASSQEALMGYEQYF TRBJ2-7 few . TRBV14
TGTGCCACCCGGTTGGGCTCCTACGAGCAGTACTTC CATRLGSYEQYF TRBJ2-7 . . TRBV6-5
TGTGCCAGCAGTTCGACTGGTTCCCCTGCGGGGGGGCCGAAGGAGACCCAGTACTTC CASSSTGSPAGGPKETQYF TRBJ2-5 . TRBD2 TRBV11-2
TGTGCCAGCAGCGTAGGAGTCAGGGGATACCAAATCACTGAAGCTTTCTTT CASSVGVRGYQITEAFF TRBJ1-1 many . TRBV9
TGCGCCAGCAGCTATAGCGGGAGAGATATGGATGAGCAGTTCTTC CASSYSGRDMDEQFF TRBJ2-1 . TRBD2 TRBV5-1
TGTGCCAGCAGCCCCTTTCCGGGACAGGGAAACACCGGGGAGCTGTTTTTT CASSPFPGQGNTGELFF TRBJ2-2 . TRBD1 TRBV28
TGTGCCAGCAGACTAGCGGGAGTGGGCTCCTACGAGCAGTACTTC CASRLAGVGSYEQYF TRBJ2-7 many TRBD2 TRBV12-3/TRBV12-4
TGCGCCAGCAGCTTCTCCGGGACAGGTAGCCCAGATACGCAGTATTTT CASSFSGTGSPDTQYF TRBJ2-3 many TRBD1 TRBV5-1
TGTGCCAGCAGTTCTATTGGAAACACTGAAGCTTTCTTT CASSSIGNTEAFF TRBJ1-1 few . TRBV11-3
TGTGCCAGCAGTGGCCCTCTAGCGGGGTTTACCCATGAGCAGTTCTTC CASSGPLAGFTHEQFF TRBJ2-1 few TRBD2 TRBV25-1
TGTGCCAGCAGCTTACATCCACAGGGGCTTCAGTACTTC CASSLHPQGLQYF TRBJ2-4 . TRBD1 TRBV7-2
TGCGCCAGCAGTCAATCGTGGACGGGGGACCTTTTCTCTGGAAACACCATATATTTT CASSQSWTGDLFSGNTIYF TRBJ1-3 . . TRBV23-1
TGCAGTGCTAGGAAGGCTGAGCAGTTCTTC CSARKAEQFF TRBJ2-1 many . TRBV20-1
TGTGCCAGCTCACCAACCGGGACAGGTAACACTGAAGCTTTCTTT CASSPTGTGNTEAFF TRBJ1-1 few TRBD1 TRBV18
TGCAGTGCTAGAGATGGGCGGGACACCGGGGAGCTGTTTTTT CSARDGRDTGELFF TRBJ2-2 . . TRBV20-1
TGCAGTGCTAGGGGGGGTCAGAATTTCAAAGAGACCCAGTACTTC CSARGGQNFKETQYF TRBJ2-5 many . TRBV20-1
TGTGCCAGCAGTCCTGGGACGGCGACCAAAGCTTTCTTT CASSPGTATKAFF TRBJ1-1 . . TRBV6-4
TGTGCCAGCAGTGATCCCTCTCCGGACCCAGGGGGTCCCGGGGAGCTGTTTTTT CASSDPSPDPGGPGELFF TRBJ2-2 . TRBD1 TRBV25-1
TGTGCCAGCAGCCAAGATCTTATGGGGATTGGGGGCCAGTACTTC CASSQDLMGIGGQYF TRBJ2-5 . . TRBV3-1
TGTGCCAGCAGTCCAACTAGGACCGTATCTAATGAGCAGTTCTTC CASSPTRTVSNEQFF TRBJ2-1 many . TRBV28
TGCAGTGCAGACCGGCTAGCGGGGGGGCCGGGGGAGCAGTTCTTC CSADRLAGGPGEQFF TRBJ2-1 . TRBD2 TRBV20-1
TGCGCCAGCAGCTTGGCTAGCGGTGAAAACATTCAGTACTTC CASSLASGENIQYF TRBJ2-4 many TRBD2 TRBV5-1
TGCGCCAGCAGCCCCACGGATGTCGCGGTTGGTGAAGCTTTCTTT CASSPTDVAVGEAFF TRBJ1-1 many . TRBV5-1
TGTGCCAGTAAGGGGGTCTTAGAGACCCAGTACTTC CASKGVLETQYF TRBJ2-5 few . TRBV25-1
TGTGCCAGCAACTTGTTGGGACAGGGGGGCCCAGATACGCAGTATTTT CASNLLGQGGPDTQYF TRBJ2-3 many TRBD1 TRBV5-5
TGTGCCAGCAGCCCACTGACAGGGGCTAACACTGAAGCTTTCTTT CASSPLTGANTEAFF TRBJ1-1 few TRBD1 TRBV7-2
TGTGCCATTACCCTTGGGAGGGGCGCGGGCTACACCTTC CAITLGRGAGYTF TRBJ1-2 . . TRBV28
TGTGCCAGCAGAGAAGAGACCCAGTACTTC CASREETQYF TRBJ2-5 . . TRBV6-6
TGTGCCAGCTCTTTCCCCCTCCGGGGGGGACTAGCCGGCGGAGGTTACGAGCAGTACTTC CASSFPLRGGLAGGGYEQYF TRBJ2-7 few TRBD2 TRBV28
TGCAGCGTTGGCCAGGGTAACTATGGCTACACCTTC CSVGQGNYGYTF TRBJ1-2 . . TRBV29-1
TGTGCCAGCAGCTTAGGGGAGGGTTCCTCTGGGGCCAACGTCCTGACTTTC CASSLGEGSSGANVLTF TRBJ2-6 . TRBD2 TRBV7-9
TGTGCCACCTGCCAGACTAGCGGGGGTTACTACGAGCAGTACTTC CATCQTSGGYYEQYF TRBJ2-7 . TRBD2 TRBV3-1
TGTGCCACCAGTGATACGACAGGGGGCGGCACTGAAGCTTTCTTT CATSDTTGGGTEAFF TRBJ1-1 . TRBD1 TRBV24-1
TGTGCCAGCAGCGGGACACCTTACTATGGCTACACCTTC CASSGTPYYGYTF TRBJ1-2 . . TRBV6-1